The clone carrying this T cell receptor beta chain was picked up a small number of times. This entry comes from a study of blood T cell repertoires in COVID-19. Germline V gene data show CDR1 as SNHLY and CDR2 as FYNNEI. This CDR3 spans 11 amino acids. V lost 8 bases, J lost 1 base, and 2 bases lay in between. Generated by immunoSEQ multiplex PCR, the TCRdb table keeps only in-frame clones and is missing some. The sample has about 400,000 clones, approximately 89% seen once. The rearrangement joins TRBV2 to TRBJ1-4; no clear D gene. The sequence came from a man aged 40-49 years in a cohort exposed to, infected with or recovered from COVID-19 (not recorded which). Sequencing was performed on PBMCs or T cells enriched from blood (not recorded which). The CDR3 sequence is CASRTNEKLFF. In DNA, the CDR3 is TGTGCCAGCCGAACTAATGAAAAACTGTTTTTT.